This T cell receptor beta chain stems from a study of radiation and T cells in renal cell carcinoma. The overall study: Nephrectomy followed 15 Gy stereotactic body radiation by 4 weeks. Findings and caveats of the study: Pretreatment tumor biopsies were lacking, so baseline clonotypes are unknown.

To note about this clone: Its antigen remains unknown.

The assay was immunoSEQ multiplex PCR, and TCRdb's table has in-frame clones only and misses some. The sample records approximately 140,000 clones, 75% to 90% being singletons. Per germline, CDR1 LNHDA and CDR2 SQIVND (reference sequence). This CDR3 has 13 residues. Trimming removed 1 base from V and 4 bases from J, with 7 bases in between. Time point given: baseline pretreatment blood. Stated treatment: 15 Gy SBRT to primary tumor, nephrectomy 4 weeks later. The origin of this receptor is a woman aged 50 to 65 with renal cell carcinoma. The chain links TRBV19 to TRBJ1-2; D is uncertain. Sequences were derived from blood, sampled from a patient whose treatment included radiotherapy and nephrectomy. The CDR3 nucleotides are TGTGCCAGTAGTATAGGGCGGTCCTATGGCTACACCTTC. The encoded protein is CASSIGRSYGYTF.